These 30 T cell receptor beta chains were all obtained from the same sample, sequenced in a study of vaccination and CD4 T cells after COVID-19. Each CDR3 protein is one row after TCRdb ran MiXCR on the PCR reads. Of about 18,000 distinct CDR3 sequences listed, around 63% are singletons. This material consisted of CD4+ T cells from blood, taken after SARS-CoV-2 vaccination. All receptors derive from a human donor who had recovered from COVID-19.

The rearrangement links TRBV15 to TRBJ2-1; 7 bases map to TRBD2. This CDR3 has 12 amino acids. Trimming removed 0 bases from V and 16 bases from J; junction bases left unmatched: 6. In germline, CDR1 is LNHNV, CDR2 YYDKDF (reference sequence). DNA of the CDR3: TGTGCCACCAGCAGAGATCGAGAGCGGGGTTTCTTC. Translating gives CATSRDRERGFF.

J is TRBJ1-6 and V is TRBV20-1; 9 positions agree with TRBD1. The V gene end was trimmed by 5 bases and the J gene end by 5 bases; junction bases not matched to a gene: 4. Germline values: CDR1 DFQATT, CDR2 SNEGSKA (reference sequence). The CDR3 extends over 14 amino acids. As DNA, the CDR3 is TGCAGTGCTGGGGACAGGGCGAATAATTCACCCCTCCACTTT. It yields the protein CSAGDRANNSPLHF.

V usage is TRBV20-1 and J usage is TRBJ1-1; 7 bases agree with TRBD1. This CDR3 has 11 amino acids. J lost 4 bases, V lost 4 bases, and 0 bases had no gene match. From germline, CDR1 is DFQATT and CDR2 SNEGSKA (reference sequence). The CDR3 DNA is TGCAGTGCTACAGGGGGCACTGAAGCTTTCTTT. Translated: CSATGGTEAFF.

As DNA, the CDR3 is TGTGCCAGCTCACCCCGAATAGTATCGGAAGATTCACCCCTCCACTTT. The encoded protein is CASSPRIVSEDSPLHF. The chain employs TRBV18 and TRBJ1-6; no definite D call. Trimming shortened V by 3 bases and J by 8 bases, and 17 bases separated the two germline ends. The CDR3 has 16 amino acids. Germline assignment: CDR1 KGHSH and CDR2 LQKENI.

The rearrangement uses TRBV11-3 and TRBJ2-3; D is unresolved. V was trimmed by 6 bases and J by 1 base, leaving 8 bases between them. The germline CDR1 and CDR2 sequences are SGHNT and YENEEA. The CDR3 length is 13 residues. CDR3 residues: CASSPHGTDTQYF. The CDR3, as DNA: TGTGCCAGCAGTCCTCACGGCACAGATACGCAGTATTTT.

The sample holds one count of this clonotype. The chain uses TRBV2 and TRBJ1-1; no firm D call. Deletions cut 4 bases from V and 3 bases from J, with 3 bases between. Germline-derived CDR1 and CDR2 are SNHLY and FYNNEI. The length of the CDR3 is 11 residues. The CDR3 region has the DNA TGTGCCAGCAGTGCGGACACTGAAGCTTTCTTT. It yields the protein CASSADTEAFF.

V and J are TRBV7-9 and TRBJ1-2, with D hard to call. The V end lost 0 bases, the J end lost 0 bases, and 17 bases lay between the germline ends. The CDR3 is 18 residues long. Per germline, CDR1 SEHNR and CDR2 FQNEAQ (reference sequence). The chain's CDR3 is CASSLASGRARANYGYTF. The CDR3 nucleotides read TGTGCCAGCAGCTTAGCCTCTGGTAGGGCAAGGGCTAACTATGGCTACACCTTC.

The V and J genes are TRBV5-5 and TRBJ2-2; 9 bases map to TRBD2. J lost 3 bases, V lost 3 bases, and 9 bases had no gene match. The germline V gene has CDR1 SGHKS and CDR2 YYEKEE (reference sequence). CDR3 length: 17 amino acids. The CDR3 region is CASSSPETSGYTGELFF. CDR3 in DNA: TGTGCCAGCAGCTCACCAGAGACTAGCGGCTACACCGGGGAGCTGTTTTTT.

This chain joins TRBV7-3 and TRBJ2-3; tentatively, D is TRBD1 or TRBD2 (5 bases each). The CDR3 has 15 residues. V was cut by 2 bases and J by 2 bases, with 11 bases left in between. In germline, CDR1 is SGHTA, CDR2 FQGTGA. CDR3 residues: CASSLGGTSTDTQYF. The CDR3 region has the DNA TGTGCCAGCAGCTTAGGTGGGACGTCCACAGATACGCAGTATTTT.

The chain joins TRBV6-2 or TRBV6-3 to TRBJ2-5, with unresolved D. The CDR3 length is 13 residues. V gave up 2 bases and J gave up 7 bases, with 11 bases separating them. Looked up from germline, CDR1 is MNHEY and CDR2 is SVGEGT. The CDR3: CASSYPSKVTQYF. The DNA of the CDR3 is TGTGCCAGCAGTTACCCCTCCAAGGTGACCCAGTACTTC.

The count of this clonotype is one. CDR3 protein: CATSDPTDTQYF. The CDR3 coding sequence is TGTGCCACCAGTGACCCCACAGATACGCAGTATTTT. The chain employs TRBV24-1 and TRBJ2-3, with no clear D. Trimming took 4 bases from V and 2 from J, leaving 3 bases between them. This CDR3 spans 12 amino acids. The germline gives CDR1 KGHDR, CDR2 SFDVKD.

V and J are TRBV5-4 and TRBJ2-3; D tentatively fits TRBD1 or TRBD2 (5 bases each). The CDR3 has 17 residues. Germline V lookup: CDR1 SGHNT, CDR2 YYREEE (reference sequence). V was cut by 4 bases and J by 0 bases, with 18 bases left in between. DNA of the CDR3: TGTGCCAGCAGCACGGGGACGGCCAAGACTAGCACAGATACGCAGTATTTT. Encoded protein: CASSTGTAKTSTDTQYF.

V and J are TRBV7-2 and TRBJ2-5; either TRBD1 or TRBD2 may fit D (6 bases each). CDR3 length equals 14 residues. The germline CDR1 and CDR2 sequences are SGHTA and FQGNSA. V lost 1 base, J lost 5 bases, and 11 bases lay in between. This CDR3 reads CASSLGGAVETQYF. DNA for the CDR3: TGTGCCAGCAGCTTAGGGGGGGCGGTTGAGACCCAGTACTTC.

This chain connects TRBV2 to TRBJ2-7, with 7 bases fitting TRBD2. J lost 2 bases, V lost 6 bases, and 1 base had no gene match. The CDR3 loop spans 12 amino acids. Germline-derived CDR1 and CDR2 are SNHLY and FYNNEI. The CDR3, as DNA: TGTGCCAGCAGGGGGGGGGCCTACGAGCAGTACTTC. Residues: CASRGGAYEQYF.

This chain connects TRBV6-5 to TRBJ2-2; 9 positions match TRBD1. The V gene end was trimmed by 0 bases and the J gene end by 6 bases; junction bases not matched to a gene: 2. The length of the CDR3 is 15 residues. From germline, CDR1 is MNHEY and CDR2 SVGAGI. Written as DNA, the CDR3 is TGTGCCAGCAGTTACTCATACAGGGGGCCCGGGGAGCTGTTTTTT. It specifies CASSYSYRGPGELFF.

The chain employs TRBV15 and TRBJ1-1; D perhaps matches TRBD1 (5 bases). The CDR3 has 17 residues. V was cut by 1 base and J by 1 base, with 16 bases left in between. Looked up from germline, CDR1 is LNHNV and CDR2 is YYDKDF (reference sequence). Here the CDR3 DNA reads TGTGCCACCAGCAGAGGATTTGGGGGGGAGTCGAACACTGAAGCTTTCTTT. This gives the protein CATSRGFGGESNTEAFF.

This clonotype has just a few counts. The chain has TRBV27 and TRBJ1-5, with TRBD1 identical over 7 bases. V lost 7 bases, J lost 6 bases, and 9 bases stayed unmatched. This CDR3 region has 14 residues. The germline V gene has CDR1 MNHEY and CDR2 SMNVEV (reference sequence). The CDR3 is CASTMRQGIQPQHF. Here the CDR3 DNA reads TGTGCCAGCACCATGAGACAGGGCATTCAGCCCCAGCATTTT.

The chain carries TRBV11-2 and TRBJ2-3; no clear D. The length of the CDR3 is 14 residues. Germline V gene sequence: CDR1 SGHAT, CDR2 FQNNGV. Trimming cost V 6 bases and J 0 bases, with 10 bases left between them. CDR3 sequence reads: CASRPSGSTDTQYF. In nucleotides, the CDR3 is TGTGCCAGCAGGCCCTCTGGGAGCACAGATACGCAGTATTTT.

This clonotype has only a few counts. The V gene is TRBV4-1, the J gene TRBJ1-1; a possible D gene is TRBD1 (5 bases). In germline, CDR1 is MGHRA, CDR2 YSYEKL. The CDR3 has 15 amino acids. V gave up 6 bases and J gave up 4 bases, with 18 bases separating them. CDR3 in DNA: TGCGCCAGCAGTCCTTTGGCGGGACGCCGCACTGAAGCTTTCTTT. As protein: CASSPLAGRRTEAFF.

The gene calls are TRBV20-1 and TRBJ2-2; 13 bases fit TRBD2. Germline CDR1 DFQATT, CDR2 SNEGSKA (reference sequence). Trimming cost V 1 base and J 5 bases; bases outside gene matches: 1. The CDR3 contains 15 residues. CDR3 protein: CSARGGLAGTGELFF. For the CDR3, the DNA is TGCAGTGCTAGAGGGGGACTAGCGGGAACCGGGGAGCTGTTTTTT.

The chain carries TRBV29-1 and TRBJ2-4, with D possibly being TRBD2 (6 bases). The CDR3 loop spans 15 amino acids. Germline V lookup: CDR1 SQVTM, CDR2 ANQGSEA. The V end lost 6 bases, the J end lost 7 bases, and 22 bases lay between the germline ends. Written as DNA, the CDR3 is TGCAGCGTACTGCGCGGGACTGCCCTGGGGAACATTCAGTACTTC. Residues: CSVLRGTALGNIQYF. The whole variable domain, filled in from reference TRBV29-1 and TRBJ2-4, reads SAVISQKPSRDICQRGTSLTIQCQVDSQVTMMFWYRQQPGQSLTLIATANQGSEATYESGFVIDKFPISRPNLTFSTLTVSNMSPEDSSIYLCSVLRGTALGNIQYFGAGTRLSVL.

The chain recombines TRBV7-9 with TRBJ1-6, with D uncertain. Germline V gives CDR1 SEHNR, CDR2 FQNEAQ (reference sequence). The CDR3 length is 14 residues. The ends were cut back, 2 bases at V and 7 bases at J, with 9 bases in the middle. The CDR3 sequence is CASSLTPRNSPLHF. CDR3 in DNA: TGTGCCAGCAGCTTAACACCGAGAAATTCACCCCTCCACTTT.

This sequence joins TRBV11-1 and TRBJ1-2, with 9 bases fitting TRBD1. Trimming cost V 8 bases and J 6 bases; bases outside gene matches: 13. This CDR3 has 15 residues. The V gene's germline CDR1 is SGHAT and CDR2 FQDESV (reference sequence). CDR3: CASGPRNRDRDGYTF. The CDR3 nucleotides read TGTGCCAGCGGACCGCGAAACCGGGACAGGGATGGCTACACCTTC.

The chain joins TRBV7-2 to TRBJ1-5, with 8 bases lining up with TRBD1. Germline assignment: CDR1 SGHTA and CDR2 FQGNSA. V shed 0 bases and J 6 bases; nucleotides not matched to a gene: 4. CDR3 length: 15 amino acids. CDR3 sequence reads: CASSLAPGGSQPQHF. For the CDR3, the DNA is TGTGCCAGCAGCTTAGCGCCAGGGGGCTCTCAGCCCCAGCATTTT.

V usage is TRBV24-1 and J usage is TRBJ2-5; D is unresolved. The germline V and J ends were trimmed by 5 bases and 1 base, with 10 bases remaining between them. The CDR3 totals 14 residues. From germline, CDR1 is KGHDR and CDR2 SFDVKD. The CDR3 nucleotides read TGTGCCACCAGTGCCGCTGATGCCCAAGAGACCCAGTACTTC. Residues: CATSAADAQETQYF.

V is TRBV14 and J is TRBJ2-7; TRBD2 aligns across 11 bases. After removal of 1 base from V and 4 bases from J, the junction contained 3 bases not matched to a gene. CDR1 and CDR2 from the germline V gene are SGHDN and FVKESK. CDR3 size: 15 residues. CDR3 sequence: CASSQVAGGIYEQYF. CDR3 coding DNA: TGTGCCAGCAGCCAAGTAGCGGGAGGGATATACGAGCAGTACTTC.

This chain connects TRBV10-3 to TRBJ1-3; a weak D match, TRBD1 (5 bases). This CDR3 contains 15 residues. The ends were cut back, 0 bases at V and 0 bases at J, with 6 bases in the middle. Looked up from germline, CDR1 is ENHRY and CDR2 is SYGVKD. CDR3 loop: CAISESGGSGNTIYF. Here the CDR3 DNA reads TGTGCCATCAGTGAGTCGGGGGGCTCTGGAAACACCATATATTTT.

The chain joins TRBV20-1 to TRBJ2-7; 11 bases are a match to TRBD1. Germline loops: CDR1 DFQATT, CDR2 SNEGSKA (reference sequence). The CDR3 sequence is 14 residues long. V lost 6 bases, J lost 2 bases, and 6 bases stayed unmatched. The CDR3, as DNA: TGCAGTGCCAACCCGGGACAGGGGGCCTACGAGCAGTACTTC. Protein product: CSANPGQGAYEQYF.

The chain combines TRBV19 with TRBJ1-5; a weak D match, TRBD1 (5 bases). Trimming pared 6 bases from V and 3 bases from J, leaving 9 bases between. Germline lookup yields CDR1 LNHDA and CDR2 SQIVND (reference sequence). The CDR3 contains 13 residues. Written as DNA, the CDR3 is TGTGCCAGTAGGACAGTATCCAATCAGCCCCAGCATTTT. It specifies CASRTVSNQPQHF.

This chain links TRBV6-1 with TRBJ1-5; the D gene is possibly TRBD1 (6 bases). Germline V lookup: CDR1 MNHNS, CDR2 SASEGT. CDR3 length: 16 amino acids. Trimming cost V 2 bases and J 3 bases, with 14 bases left between them. CDR3 sequence: CASSEFGGQTNQPQHF. The CDR3 nucleotides read TGTGCCAGCAGTGAATTTGGGGGGCAAACCAATCAGCCCCAGCATTTT.